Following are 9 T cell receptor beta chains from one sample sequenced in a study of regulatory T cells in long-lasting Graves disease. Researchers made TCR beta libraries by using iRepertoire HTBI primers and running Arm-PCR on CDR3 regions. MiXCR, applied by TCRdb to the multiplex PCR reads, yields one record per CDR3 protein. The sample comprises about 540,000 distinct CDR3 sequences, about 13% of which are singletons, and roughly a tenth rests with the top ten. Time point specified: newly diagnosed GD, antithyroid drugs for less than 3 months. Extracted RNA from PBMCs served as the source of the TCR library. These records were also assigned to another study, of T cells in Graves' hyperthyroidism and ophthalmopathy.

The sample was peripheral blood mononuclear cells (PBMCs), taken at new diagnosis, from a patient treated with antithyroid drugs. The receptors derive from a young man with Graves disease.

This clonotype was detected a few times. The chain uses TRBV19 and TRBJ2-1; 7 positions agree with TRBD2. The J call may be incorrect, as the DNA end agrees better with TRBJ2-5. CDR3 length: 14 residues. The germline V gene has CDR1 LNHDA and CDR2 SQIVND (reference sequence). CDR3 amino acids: CASSQRLAGETQYF. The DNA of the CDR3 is TGTGCCAGTAGCCAACGACTAGCCGGGGAGACCCAGTACTTC.

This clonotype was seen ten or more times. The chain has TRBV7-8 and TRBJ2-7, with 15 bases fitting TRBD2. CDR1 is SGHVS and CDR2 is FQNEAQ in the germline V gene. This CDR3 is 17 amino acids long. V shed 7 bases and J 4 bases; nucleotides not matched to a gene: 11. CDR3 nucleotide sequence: TGTGCCAGCACCCCAGGGGGACTAGCGGGAGGTGCTTACGAGCAGTACTTC. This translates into CASTPGGLAGGAYEQYF. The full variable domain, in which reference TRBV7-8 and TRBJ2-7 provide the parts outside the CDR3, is GAGVSQSPRYKVAKRGQDVALRCDPISGHVSLFWYQQALGQGPEFLTYFQNEAQLDKSGLPSDRFFAERPEGSVSTLKIQRTQQEDSAVYLCASTPGGLAGGAYEQYFGPGTRLTVT.

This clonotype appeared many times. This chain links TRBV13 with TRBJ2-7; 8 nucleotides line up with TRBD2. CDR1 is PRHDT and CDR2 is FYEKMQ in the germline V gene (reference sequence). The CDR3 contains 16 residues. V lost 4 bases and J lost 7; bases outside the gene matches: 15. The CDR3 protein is CASSYSPGLGGREQYF. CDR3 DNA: TGTGCCAGCAGCTACTCCCCGGGACTAGGGGGTAGAGAGCAGTACTTC.

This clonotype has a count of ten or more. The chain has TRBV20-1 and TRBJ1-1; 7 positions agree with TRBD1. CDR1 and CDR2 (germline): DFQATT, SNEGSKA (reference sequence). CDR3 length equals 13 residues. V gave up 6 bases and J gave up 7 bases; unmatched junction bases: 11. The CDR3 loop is CSATGDSEVEAFF. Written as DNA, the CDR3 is TGCAGTGCAACAGGGGATTCGGAGGTTGAAGCTTTCTTT.

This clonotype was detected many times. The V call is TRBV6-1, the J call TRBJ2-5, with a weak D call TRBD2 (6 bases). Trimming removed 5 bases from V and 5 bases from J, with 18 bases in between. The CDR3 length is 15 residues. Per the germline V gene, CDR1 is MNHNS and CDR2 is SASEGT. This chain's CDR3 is CASSTSVGGGETQYF. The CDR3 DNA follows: TGTGCCAGCAGTACCTCAGTCGGGGGTGGTGAGACCCAGTACTTC.

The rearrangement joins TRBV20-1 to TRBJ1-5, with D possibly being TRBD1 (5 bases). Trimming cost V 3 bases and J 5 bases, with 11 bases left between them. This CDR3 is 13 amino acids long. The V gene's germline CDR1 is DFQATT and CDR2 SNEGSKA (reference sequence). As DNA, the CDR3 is TGCAGTGCTAGGGGGGACGGCGATCAGCCCCAGCATTTT. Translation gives CSARGDGDQPQHF.

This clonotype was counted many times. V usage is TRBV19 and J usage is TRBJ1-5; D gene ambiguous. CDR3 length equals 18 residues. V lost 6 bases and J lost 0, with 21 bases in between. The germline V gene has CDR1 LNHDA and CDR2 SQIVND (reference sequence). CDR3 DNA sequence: TGTGCCAGTAGGGAACTCTCCCGGGCCTCATATAGCAATCAGCCCCAGCATTTT. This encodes CASRELSRASYSNQPQHF.

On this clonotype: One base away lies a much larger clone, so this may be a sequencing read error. CDR3 amino acids: CASSYGANNSPLQF. CDR3 coding DNA: TGTGCCAGCAGTTACGGGGCTAATAATTCACCCCTCCAATTT. This chain connects TRBV6-2 or TRBV6-3 to TRBJ1-6; D perhaps matches TRBD1 (5 bases). In germline, CDR1 is MNHEY, CDR2 SVGEGT. The CDR3 consists of 14 residues.

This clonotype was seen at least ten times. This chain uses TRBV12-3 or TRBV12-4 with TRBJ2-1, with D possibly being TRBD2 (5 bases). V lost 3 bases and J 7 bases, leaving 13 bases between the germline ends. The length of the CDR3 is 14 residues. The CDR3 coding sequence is TGTGCCAGCAGTTTGGACCTCGGGGTGAATGAGCAGTTCTTC. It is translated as CASSLDLGVNEQFF.